A single sample is the source of the 16 T cell receptor gamma chains below, sequenced in a study of gamma-delta chains in newborns, infants, children. TCRdb re-identified clones in the reads via CATT. The table includes 550 to 800 gamma-chain clones, around 30% detected once. Material for sequencing was blood. The source of these receptors is a child who was a newborn, infant or young child, either healthy, febrile or measles-vaccinated (not recorded which).

On this clone: It may be a read error: a sequence one base away is much more abundant. This sequence joins TRGV9 and TRGJP. No J gene is reported in TCRdb; it was inferred here by comparing the DNA with germline. The ends lost 0 bases at V and 7 bases at J; junction bases unmatched: 3. Germline V lookup: CDR1 GITISATS, CDR2 ISYDGTV (reference sequence). This CDR3 has 16 residues. The CDR3 sequence: CALWEVNELGKKIKVF. DNA for the CDR3: TGTGCCTTGTGGGAGGTGAATGAGTTGGGCAAAAAAATCAAGGTATTT.

By proportion, this clone is large. J is TRGJ1 or TRGJ2 and V is TRGV4. Germline V gene data show CDR1 as EGSTGY and CDR2 as YDSYTSSV. CDR3 length: 13 residues. With 0 bases clipped from V and 5 bases from J, the junction kept 4 bases outside the gene matches. CDR3 in amino acids: CATWDGRDYKKLF. Here the CDR3 DNA reads TGTGCCACCTGGGATGGGCGGGATTATAAGAAACTCTTT.

In its sample, this clone ranks as large. Other DNA sequences in this sample translate to the same CDR3. The J gene is TRGJP, the V gene TRGV9. Matching the DNA to germline supplied the J gene, which TCRdb does not give. Losses at the gene ends were 2 bases for V and 7 bases for J; bases not matched to a gene: 5. The CDR3 length is 16 residues. The germline V gene encodes CDR1 GITISATS and CDR2 ISYDGTV (reference sequence). Here the CDR3 reads CALWEARELGKKIKVF. Written as DNA, the CDR3 is TGTGCCTTGTGGGAGGCCAGGGAGTTGGGCAAAAAAATCAAGGTATTT.

This clone was counted a few times. Additional DNA sequences in this sample encode the identical CDR3. This chain links TRGV9 with TRGJP. Here the J gene came from matching the DNA to germline, since TCRdb omits it. Trimming at V came to 4 bases and at J to 4 bases, leaving 4 bases not matched to a gene. Germline V CDR1 and CDR2: GITISATS, ISYDGTV (reference sequence). CDR3 size: 16 residues. The CDR3 loop reads CALWDSQELGKKIKVF. The CDR3 coding sequence is TGTGCCTTGTGGGACTCTCAAGAGTTGGGCAAAAAAATCAAGGTATTT.

This clone occurred a few times. The rearrangement joins TRGV2 to TRGJP2. No J segment appears in TCRdb, so it was assigned here by matching the sequence to germline. CDR3 length equals 15 residues. CDR1 is EGSNGY, CDR2 YDSYNSKV, per germline. The junction had 6 bases not matched to a gene; V was cut back by 0 bases and J by 5 bases. CDR3 DNA sequence: TGTGCCACCTGGGACGGGCGCAAGAGTGATTGGATCAAGACGTTT. Translating gives CATWDGRKSDWIKTF.

There are a few counts of this clone. The chain employs TRGV9 and TRGJP. Matching the DNA to germline supplied the J gene, which TCRdb does not give. The CDR3 spans 16 residues. J was trimmed by 7 bases and V by 4 bases; bases with no gene match: 7. The germline V gene has CDR1 GITISATS and CDR2 ISYDGTV (reference sequence). The CDR3 reads CALWDLGELGKKIKVF. For the CDR3, the DNA is TGTGCCTTGTGGGACCTTGGGGAGTTGGGCAAAAAAATCAAGGTATTT.

With regard to this clone: A much larger clone sits a single nucleotide away, making a read error possible. The chain has TRGV9 and TRGJP. The J gene comes from matching the DNA to germline here; TCRdb lacks it. The V gene's germline CDR1 is GITISATS and CDR2 ISYDGTV (reference sequence). V was pared by 3 bases and J by 6 bases, with 2 bases of the junction left unmatched. The CDR3 consists of 15 residues. The CDR3 sequence: CALWELELGKKIKVF. CDR3 in DNA: TGTGCCTTGTGGGAGTTAGAGTTGGGCAAAAAAATCAAGGTATTT.

The chain couples TRGV9 to TRGJP. No J segment appears in TCRdb, so it was assigned here by matching the sequence to germline. Germline assignment: CDR1 GITISATS and CDR2 ISYDGTV (reference sequence). V lost 9 bases to trimming and J lost 4 bases; unmatched junction nucleotides: 0. The CDR3 extends over 13 amino acids. CDR3: CALQELGKKIKVF. The CDR3 bases are TGTGCCTTGCAAGAGTTGGGCAAAAAAATCAAGGTATTT.

Comments on this clone: The junction does not match germline at one end; this may be a read error. This chain connects TRGV9 to TRGJP. TCRdb offers no J gene call, so here the DNA was matched to germline to obtain one. This CDR3 comprises 17 residues. Germline assignment: CDR1 GITISATS and CDR2 ISYDGTV (reference sequence). CDR3 region: CALWEVHGEVGKKIKVF. CDR3 nucleotides: TGTGCCTTGTGGGAGGTGCACGGGGAGGTGGGTAAAAAAATCAAGGTATTT.

Notes on this clone: This may arise from a read error, as a much more abundant clone is one base away. CDR3 bases: TGTGCCTTGTGGGGGCAAGAGTTGGGCAAAAAAATCAAGGTATTT. Amino acids: CALWGQELGKKIKVF. The chain carries TRGV9 and TRGJP. TCRdb does not report a J gene; here it was assigned by matching the DNA to germline references. Germline assignment: CDR1 GITISATS and CDR2 ISYDGTV (reference sequence). The CDR3 is made up of 15 amino acids. J gave up 2 bases and V 5 bases, and 0 bases lay outside the gene matches.

The chain has TRGV9 and TRGJP. No J gene was available from TCRdb, and it was assigned here by a germline match of the DNA. There are 14 residues in the CDR3. Germline V lookup: CDR1 GITISATS, CDR2 ISYDGTV (reference sequence). V was clipped by 0 bases and J by 12 bases; unmatched bases: 2. The CDR3 nucleotides read TGTGCCTTGTGGGAGGTGTCGGGCAAAAAAATCAAGGTATTT. Translated, it gives CALWEVSGKKIKVF.

This clone was found a few times. The sample holds other DNA sequences that translate to the same CDR3. The rearrangement links TRGV9 to TRGJP. The J gene, missing from TCRdb, was assigned here through DNA to germline matching. This CDR3 is built from 17 residues. Per the germline V gene, CDR1 is GITISATS and CDR2 is ISYDGTV (reference sequence). Germline trimming cut 0 bases from V and 7 bases from J; bases unmatched to any gene: 6. The CDR3, as DNA: TGTGCCTTGTGGGAGGTGCAAGGGGAGTTGGGCAAAAAAATCAAGGTATTT. This gives the protein CALWEVQGELGKKIKVF.

A J gene of TRGJP2 was called, though the V gene was not. CDR3 size: 14 residues. The CDR3 bases are TGTGCCACCTTTGACATGGTTAGTGATTGGATCAAGACGTTT. Translation: CATFDMVSDWIKTF.

This clone appeared a few times. The V gene is TRGV9, the J gene TRGJP. Here the J gene was assigned by germline matching of the DNA, as TCRdb has none. Germline assignment: CDR1 GITISATS and CDR2 ISYDGTV (reference sequence). The CDR3 extends over 14 amino acids. V lost 5 bases, J lost 11 bases, and 6 bases stayed unmatched. The DNA of the CDR3 is TGTGCCTTGTGGGTGGAGATGGGCAAAAAAATCAAGGTATTT. Translating gives CALWVEMGKKIKVF.

Only a few counts were recorded for this clone. Other nucleotide sequences from this sample produce the same CDR3. V usage is TRGV9 and J usage is TRGJP. Here the J gene was assigned by germline matching of the DNA, as TCRdb has none. Looked up from germline, CDR1 is GITISATS and CDR2 is ISYDGTV (reference sequence). V gave up 0 bases and J gave up 6 bases; unmatched junction bases: 5. The CDR3 covers 17 residues. The CDR3 spells CALWEVTRELGKKIKVF. Written as DNA, the CDR3 is TGTGCCTTGTGGGAGGTGACCAGAGAGTTGGGCAAAAAAATCAAGGTATTT.

For the J gene the call is TRGJ1 or TRGJ2; the V gene lacks a call. The CDR3 spans 12 residues. CDR3 protein: CATCDIYYKKLF. The CDR3 coding sequence is TGTGCCACCTGTGATATTTATTATAAGAAACTCTTT.